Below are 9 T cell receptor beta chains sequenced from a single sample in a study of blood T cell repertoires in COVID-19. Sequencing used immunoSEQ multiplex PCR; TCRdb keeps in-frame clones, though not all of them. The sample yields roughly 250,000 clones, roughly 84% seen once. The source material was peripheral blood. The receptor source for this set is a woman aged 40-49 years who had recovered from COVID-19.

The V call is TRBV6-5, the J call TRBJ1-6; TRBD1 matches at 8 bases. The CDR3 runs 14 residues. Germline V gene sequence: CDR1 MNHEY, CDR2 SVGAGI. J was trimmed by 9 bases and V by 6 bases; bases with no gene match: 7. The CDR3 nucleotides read TGTGCCAGCAGCCGCGGACAGGGTGGTTCACCCCTCCACTTT. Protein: CASSRGQGGSPLHF.

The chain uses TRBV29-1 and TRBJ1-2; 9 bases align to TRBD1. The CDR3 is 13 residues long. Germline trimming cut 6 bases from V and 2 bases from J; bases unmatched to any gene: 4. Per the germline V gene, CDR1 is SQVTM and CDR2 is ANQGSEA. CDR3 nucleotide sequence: TGCAGCGTCCCGACAGGGGGAAACTATGGCTACACCTTC. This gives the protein CSVPTGGNYGYTF.

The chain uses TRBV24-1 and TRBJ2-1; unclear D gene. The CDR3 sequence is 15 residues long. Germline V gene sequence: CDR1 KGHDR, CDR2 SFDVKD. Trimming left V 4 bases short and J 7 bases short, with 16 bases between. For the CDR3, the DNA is TGTGCCACCAGTGACCCACCCCCCAATCGGAATGAGCAGTTCTTC. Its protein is CATSDPPPNRNEQFF.

CDR3 sequence (DNA): TGTGCTAGTGTTGGAAGGGGGCGTGACCTCTACGAGCAGTACTTC. Its protein is CASVGRGRDLYEQYF. The V call is TRBV12-5, the J call TRBJ2-7, with 7 bases that match TRBD1. Losses at the gene ends were 7 bases for V and 3 bases for J; bases not matched to a gene: 12. The germline V gene encodes CDR1 LGHNT and CDR2 FRNRAP. This CDR3 has 15 residues.

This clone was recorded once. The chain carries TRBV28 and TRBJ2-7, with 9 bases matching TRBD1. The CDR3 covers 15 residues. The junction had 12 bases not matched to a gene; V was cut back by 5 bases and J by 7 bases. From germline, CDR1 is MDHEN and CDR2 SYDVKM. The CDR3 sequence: CASSLTGTGSREQYF. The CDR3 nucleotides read TGTGCCAGCAGTCTGACCGGGACAGGGTCTAGGGAGCAGTACTTC.

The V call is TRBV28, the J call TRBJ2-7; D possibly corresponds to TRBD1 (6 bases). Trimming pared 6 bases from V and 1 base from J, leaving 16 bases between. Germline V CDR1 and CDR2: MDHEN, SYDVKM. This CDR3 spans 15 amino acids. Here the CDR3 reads CASSLRGSWSYEQYF. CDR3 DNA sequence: TGTGCCAGCAGCCTAAGGGGGAGCTGGTCCTACGAGCAGTACTTC.

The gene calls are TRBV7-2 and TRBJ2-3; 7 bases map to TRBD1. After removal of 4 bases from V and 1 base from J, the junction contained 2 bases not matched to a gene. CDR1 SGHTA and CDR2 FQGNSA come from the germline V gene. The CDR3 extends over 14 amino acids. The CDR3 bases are TGTGCCAGCAGCTCGCAGGGGGGCACAGATACGCAGTATTTT. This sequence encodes CASSSQGGTDTQYF.

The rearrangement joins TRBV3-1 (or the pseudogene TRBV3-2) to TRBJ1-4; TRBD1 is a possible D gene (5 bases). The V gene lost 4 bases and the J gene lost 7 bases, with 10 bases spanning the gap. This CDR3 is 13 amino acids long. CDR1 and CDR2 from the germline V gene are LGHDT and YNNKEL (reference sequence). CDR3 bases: TGTGCCAGCAGCCGTCGGGGGGGTGAAAAACTGTTTTTT. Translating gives CASSRRGGEKLFF.

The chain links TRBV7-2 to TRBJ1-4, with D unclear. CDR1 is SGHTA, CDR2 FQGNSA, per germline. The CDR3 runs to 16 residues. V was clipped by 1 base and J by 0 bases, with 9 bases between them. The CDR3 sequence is CASSLGWRATNEKLFF. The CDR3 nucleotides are TGTGCCAGCAGCTTAGGGTGGAGGGCAACTAATGAAAAACTGTTTTTT.